The present T cell receptor beta chain was sequenced within a study of regulatory T cells in long-lasting Graves disease. Stated time point: newly diagnosed GD, antithyroid drugs for less than 3 months. Construction of the TCR library relied on RNA isolated from PBMCs. From an endocrinology department in Xi'an, China, came the patients. This clonotype was picked up a small number of times. From germline, CDR1 is SGDLS and CDR2 YYNGEE. The ends were cut back, 0 bases at V and 4 bases at J, with 13 bases in the middle. The CDR3 is 15 residues long. Combining iRepertoire HTBI primers with Arm-PCR of CDR3 regions, the authors built TCR beta libraries. MiXCR was run by TCRdb on the multiplex PCR reads, yielding one entry per CDR3 protein. This table has roughly 560,000 distinct CDR3 sequences, about 16% appearing once. These data also formed part of another study, on T cells in Graves' hyperthyroidism and ophthalmopathy. That publication notes: Newly diagnosed hyperthyroidism, duration under 2 months, in patients aged 18 to 65. HTBI primers were used for first-round RT-PCR of the TCR CDR3. A 13 V-J model separated ophthalmopathy from stable hyperthyroidism.

This TCR derives from a woman aged 35-65 years with Graves disease. Sequencing used peripheral blood mononuclear cells (PBMCs), obtained at new diagnosis, from a patient treated with antithyroid drugs. The V gene is TRBV9, the J gene TRBJ1-1; D is unclear. CDR3 coding DNA: TGTGCCAGCAGCGTAGGTGTCCAGGTTTCCACTGAAGCTTTCTTT. Amino acids: CASSVGVQVSTEAFF.